This TCR beta chain was sequenced for a study of T cell responses to AZD1222 COVID-19 vaccine. Study-level points and caveats: Only 6 or 7 AZD1222 recipients tested seropositive at baseline. The study sampled repertoires only after the peak T cell response.

On this clone: Its target is unknown.

Assay: immunoSEQ multiplex PCR; the TCRdb copy retains only in-frame clones and omits some. The table records about 120,000 clones, about 90% of them present only once. The length of the CDR3 is 15 residues. Deletions cut 0 bases from V and 0 bases from J, with 6 bases between. Looked up from germline, CDR1 is LGHNA and CDR2 is YSLEER. The sequence was obtained from an adult in good health. The chain uses TRBV4-3 and TRBJ1-3; the D is unclear. The source material was peripheral blood, sampled on day 0 of AZD1222 vaccination. The DNA for the CDR3 is TGCGCCAGCAGCCAAGATCAAGGCTCTGGAAACACCATATATTTT. It translates to CASSQDQGSGNTIYF.